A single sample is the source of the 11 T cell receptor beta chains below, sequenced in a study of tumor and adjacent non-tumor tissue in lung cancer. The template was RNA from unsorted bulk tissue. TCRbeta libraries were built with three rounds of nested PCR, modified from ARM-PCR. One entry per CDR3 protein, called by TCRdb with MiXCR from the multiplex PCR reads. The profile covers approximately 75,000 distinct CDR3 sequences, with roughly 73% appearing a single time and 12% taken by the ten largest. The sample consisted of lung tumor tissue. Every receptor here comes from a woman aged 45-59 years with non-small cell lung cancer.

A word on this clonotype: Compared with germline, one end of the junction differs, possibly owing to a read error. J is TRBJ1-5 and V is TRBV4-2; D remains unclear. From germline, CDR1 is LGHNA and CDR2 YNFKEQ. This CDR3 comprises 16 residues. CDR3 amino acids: CVSSQGPRYSNQPQHF. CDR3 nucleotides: TGTGTCAGCAGCCAAGGACCGAGATATAGCAATCAACCCCAGCATTTT.

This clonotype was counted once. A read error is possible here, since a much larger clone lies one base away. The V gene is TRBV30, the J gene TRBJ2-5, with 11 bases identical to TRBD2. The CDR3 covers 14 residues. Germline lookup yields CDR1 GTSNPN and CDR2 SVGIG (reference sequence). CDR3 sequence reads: CVWTPLAGGETQYF. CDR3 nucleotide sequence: TGTGTCTGGACCCCCCTAGCGGGAGGAGAGACCCAGTACTTC.

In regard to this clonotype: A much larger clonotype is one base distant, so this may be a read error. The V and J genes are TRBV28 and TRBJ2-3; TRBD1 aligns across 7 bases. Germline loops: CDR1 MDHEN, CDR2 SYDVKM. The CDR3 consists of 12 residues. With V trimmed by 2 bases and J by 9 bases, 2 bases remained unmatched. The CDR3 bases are TGTGCCAGCAGTTTAAAGGGGGCCACGCAGTATTTT. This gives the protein CASSLKGATQYF.

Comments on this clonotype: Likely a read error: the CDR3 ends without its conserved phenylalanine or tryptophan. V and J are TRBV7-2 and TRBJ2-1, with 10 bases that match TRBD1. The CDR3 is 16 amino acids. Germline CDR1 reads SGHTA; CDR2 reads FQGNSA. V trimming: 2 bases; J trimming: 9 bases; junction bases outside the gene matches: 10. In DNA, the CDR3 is TGTGCCAGCAGCTTAATACGGACAGGGGGGGTCGGTGAGCAGTTCTCC. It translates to CASSLIRTGGVGEQFS.

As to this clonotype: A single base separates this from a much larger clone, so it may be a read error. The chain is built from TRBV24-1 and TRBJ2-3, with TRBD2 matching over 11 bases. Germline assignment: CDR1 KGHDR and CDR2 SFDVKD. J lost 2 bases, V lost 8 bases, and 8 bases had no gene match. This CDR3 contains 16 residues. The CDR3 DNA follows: TGTGCCACCAATGCGGCACTAGCGGGAGCCACAGATACGCAGTATTTT. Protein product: CATNAALAGATDTQYF.

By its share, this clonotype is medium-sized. CDR3 loop: CASRRASHGYTF. The CDR3 DNA follows: TGTGCCAGCAGGCGGGCAAGCCATGGCTACACCTTC. This chain connects TRBV6-1 to TRBJ1-2; D is uncertain. The germline V gene has CDR1 MNHNS and CDR2 SASEGT. The CDR3 is 12 amino acids. V was pared by 6 bases and J by 6 bases, with 11 bases between.

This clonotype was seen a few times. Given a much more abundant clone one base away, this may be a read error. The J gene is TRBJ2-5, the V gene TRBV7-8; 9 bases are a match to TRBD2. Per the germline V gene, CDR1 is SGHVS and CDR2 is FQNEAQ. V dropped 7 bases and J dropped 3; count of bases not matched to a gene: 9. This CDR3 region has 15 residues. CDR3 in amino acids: CASNPPGLAKETQYF. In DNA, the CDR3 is TGTGCCAGCAACCCCCCGGGACTAGCAAAAGAGACCCAGTACTTC. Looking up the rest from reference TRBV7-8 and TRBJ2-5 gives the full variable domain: GAGVSQSPRYKVAKRGQDVALRCDPISGHVSLFWYQQALGQGPEFLTYFQNEAQLDKSGLPSDRFFAERPEGSVSTLKIQRTQQEDSAVYLCASNPPGLAKETQYFGPGTRLLVL.

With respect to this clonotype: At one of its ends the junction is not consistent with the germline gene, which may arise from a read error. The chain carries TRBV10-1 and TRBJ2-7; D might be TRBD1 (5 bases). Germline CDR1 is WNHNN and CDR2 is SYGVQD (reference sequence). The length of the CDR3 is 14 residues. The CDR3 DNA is TGCGCCAACAGTGACCCAGGGAAGGGGTACGAGCAGTGCTTC. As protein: CANSDPGKGYEQCF.

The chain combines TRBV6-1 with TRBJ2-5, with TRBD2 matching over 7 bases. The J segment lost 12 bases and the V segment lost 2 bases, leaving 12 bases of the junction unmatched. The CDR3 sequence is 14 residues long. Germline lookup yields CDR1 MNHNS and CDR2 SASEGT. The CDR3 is CASSEHWAGDTKYF. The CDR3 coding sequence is TGTGCCAGCAGTGAACATTGGGCGGGGGATACCAAGTACTTC.

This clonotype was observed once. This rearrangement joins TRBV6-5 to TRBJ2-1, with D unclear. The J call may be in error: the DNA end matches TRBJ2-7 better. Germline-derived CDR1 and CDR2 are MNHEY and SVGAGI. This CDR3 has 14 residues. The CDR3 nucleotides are TGTGCCAGCAGTGCTCGGAGCTCCTACAATGAGCAGTACTTC. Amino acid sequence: CASSARSSYNEQYF.

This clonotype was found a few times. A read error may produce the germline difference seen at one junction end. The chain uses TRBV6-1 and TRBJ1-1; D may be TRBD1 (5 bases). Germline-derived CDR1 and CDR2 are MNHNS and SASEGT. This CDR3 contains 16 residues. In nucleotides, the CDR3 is TGTGCCAGTAGTGAGGCCCCCGGGACGGGGAGCACTGAAGTTTTCTTT. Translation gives CASSEAPGTGSTEVFF.